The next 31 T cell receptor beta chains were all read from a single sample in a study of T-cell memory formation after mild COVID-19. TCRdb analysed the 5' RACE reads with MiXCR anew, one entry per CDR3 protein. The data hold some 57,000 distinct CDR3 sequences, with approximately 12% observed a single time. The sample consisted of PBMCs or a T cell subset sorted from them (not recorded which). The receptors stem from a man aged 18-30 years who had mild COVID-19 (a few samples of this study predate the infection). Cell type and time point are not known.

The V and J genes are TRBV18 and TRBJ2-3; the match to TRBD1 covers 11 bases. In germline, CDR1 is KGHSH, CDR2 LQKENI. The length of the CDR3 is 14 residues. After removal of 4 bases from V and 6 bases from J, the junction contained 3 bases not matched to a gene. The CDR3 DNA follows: TGTGCCAGCTCACGCGGACAGGGGGCCGATACGCAGTATTTT. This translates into CASSRGQGADTQYF. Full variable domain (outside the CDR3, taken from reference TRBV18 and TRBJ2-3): NAGVMQNPRHLVRRRGQEARLRCSPMKGHSHVYWYRQLPEEGLKFMVYLQKENIIDESGMPKERFSAEFPKEGPSILRIQQVVRGDSAAYFCASSRGQGADTQYFGPGTRLTVL.

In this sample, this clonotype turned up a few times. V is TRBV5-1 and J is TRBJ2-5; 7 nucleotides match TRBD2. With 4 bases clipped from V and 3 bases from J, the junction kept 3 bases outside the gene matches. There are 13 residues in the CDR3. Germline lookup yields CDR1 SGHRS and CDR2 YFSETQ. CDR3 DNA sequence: TGCGCCAGCAGCGTTCGGGGGGAAGAGACCCAGTACTTC. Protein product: CASSVRGEETQYF. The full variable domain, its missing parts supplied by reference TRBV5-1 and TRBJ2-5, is KAGVTQTPRYLIKTRGQQVTLSCSPISGHRSVSWYQQTPGQGLQFLFEYFSETQRNKGNFPGRFSGRQFSNSRSEMNVSTLELGDSALYLCASSVRGEETQYFGPGTRLLVL.

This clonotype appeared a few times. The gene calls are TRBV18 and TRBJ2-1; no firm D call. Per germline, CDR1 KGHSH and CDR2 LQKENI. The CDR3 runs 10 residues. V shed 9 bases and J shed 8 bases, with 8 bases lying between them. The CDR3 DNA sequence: TGTGCCAGTACCCCCCATGAGCAGTTCTTC. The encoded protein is CASTPHEQFF.

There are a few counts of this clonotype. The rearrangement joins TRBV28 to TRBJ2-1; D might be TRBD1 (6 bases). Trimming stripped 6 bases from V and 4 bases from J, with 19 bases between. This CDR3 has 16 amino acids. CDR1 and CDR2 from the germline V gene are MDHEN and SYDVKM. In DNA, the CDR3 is TGTGCCAGCAGGATCCTGACAGGTGGTGGGTACAATGAGCAGTTCTTC. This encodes CASRILTGGGYNEQFF.

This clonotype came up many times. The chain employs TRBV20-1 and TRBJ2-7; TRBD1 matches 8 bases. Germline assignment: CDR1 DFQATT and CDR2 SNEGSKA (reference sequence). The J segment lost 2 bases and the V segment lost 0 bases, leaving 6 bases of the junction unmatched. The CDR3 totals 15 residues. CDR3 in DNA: TGCAGTGCTAGAGAGGACAGGGTCGGCGCCTACGAGCAGTACTTC. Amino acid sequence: CSAREDRVGAYEQYF.

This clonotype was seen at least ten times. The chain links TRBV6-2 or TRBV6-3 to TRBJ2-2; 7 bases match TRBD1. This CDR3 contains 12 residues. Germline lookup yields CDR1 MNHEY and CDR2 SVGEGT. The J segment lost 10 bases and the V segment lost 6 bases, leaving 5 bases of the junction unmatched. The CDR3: CASRDDREELFF. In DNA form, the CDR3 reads TGTGCCAGCAGGGACGACAGGGAGGAGCTGTTTTTT.

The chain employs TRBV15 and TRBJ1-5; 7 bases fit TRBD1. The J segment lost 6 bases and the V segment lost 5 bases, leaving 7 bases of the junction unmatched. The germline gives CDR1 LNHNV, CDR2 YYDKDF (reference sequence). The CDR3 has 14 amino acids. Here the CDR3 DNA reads TGTGCCACCAGCCTGACAGGGTATTTTCAGCCCCAGCATTTT. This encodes CATSLTGYFQPQHF.

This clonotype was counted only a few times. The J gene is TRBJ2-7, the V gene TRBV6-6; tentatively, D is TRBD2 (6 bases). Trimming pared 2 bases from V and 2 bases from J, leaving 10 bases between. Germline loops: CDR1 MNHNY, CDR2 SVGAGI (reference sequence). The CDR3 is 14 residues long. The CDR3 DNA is TGTGCCAGCAGTTACGGGGGGACGGCCTACGAGCAGTACTTC. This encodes CASSYGGTAYEQYF.

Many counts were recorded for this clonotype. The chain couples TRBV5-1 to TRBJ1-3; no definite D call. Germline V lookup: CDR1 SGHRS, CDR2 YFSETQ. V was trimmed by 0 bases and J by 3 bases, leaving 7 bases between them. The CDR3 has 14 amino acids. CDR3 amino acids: CASSLDPVGNTIYF. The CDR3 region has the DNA TGCGCCAGCAGCTTGGACCCGGTTGGAAACACCATATATTTT.

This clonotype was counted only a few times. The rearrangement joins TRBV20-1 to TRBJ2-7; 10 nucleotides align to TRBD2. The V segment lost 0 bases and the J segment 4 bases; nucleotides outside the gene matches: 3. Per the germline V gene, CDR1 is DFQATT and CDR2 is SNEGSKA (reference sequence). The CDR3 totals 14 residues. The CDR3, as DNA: TGCAGTGCTAGAGAGGGGACTAGCGAGTACGAGCAGTACGTC. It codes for CSAREGTSEYEQYV.

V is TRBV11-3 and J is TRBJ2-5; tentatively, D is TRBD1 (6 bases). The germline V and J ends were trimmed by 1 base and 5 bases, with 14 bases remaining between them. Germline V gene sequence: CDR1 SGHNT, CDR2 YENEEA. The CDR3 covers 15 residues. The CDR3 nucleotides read TGTGCCAGCAGCTTAGGCGGACAGAATATGGAGACCCAGTACTTC. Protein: CASSLGGQNMETQYF.

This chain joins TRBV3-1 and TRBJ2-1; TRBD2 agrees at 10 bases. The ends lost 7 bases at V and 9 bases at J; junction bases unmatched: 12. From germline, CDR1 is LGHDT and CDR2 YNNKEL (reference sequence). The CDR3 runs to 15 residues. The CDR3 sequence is CASTRSSGGAVEQFF. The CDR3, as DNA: TGTGCCAGCACCCGCTCAAGCGGGGGGGCCGTTGAGCAGTTCTTC.

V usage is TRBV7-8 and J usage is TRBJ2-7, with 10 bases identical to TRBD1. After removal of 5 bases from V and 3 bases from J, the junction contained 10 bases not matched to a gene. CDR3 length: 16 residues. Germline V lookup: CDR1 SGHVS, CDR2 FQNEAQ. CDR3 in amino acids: CASSPPLRTGGYEQYF. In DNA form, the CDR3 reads TGTGCCAGCAGCCCACCGCTAAGGACAGGGGGCTACGAGCAGTACTTC.

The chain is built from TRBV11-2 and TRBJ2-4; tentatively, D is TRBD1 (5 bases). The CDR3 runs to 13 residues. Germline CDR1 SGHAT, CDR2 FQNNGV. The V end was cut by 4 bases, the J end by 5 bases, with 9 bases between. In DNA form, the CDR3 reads TGTGCCAGCAGCTCTTGGACACAAAACATTCAGTACTTC. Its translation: CASSSWTQNIQYF.

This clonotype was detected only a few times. The CDR3 reads CASRAGGRGNEQFF. CDR3 nucleotide sequence: TGTGCCAGCAGAGCGGGGGGGCGGGGGAATGAGCAGTTCTTC. The chain carries TRBV5-4 and TRBJ2-1, with 10 bases lining up with TRBD2. Trimming cost V 5 bases and J 7 bases; bases outside gene matches: 6. There are 14 residues in the CDR3. In germline, CDR1 is SGHNT, CDR2 YYREEE (reference sequence).

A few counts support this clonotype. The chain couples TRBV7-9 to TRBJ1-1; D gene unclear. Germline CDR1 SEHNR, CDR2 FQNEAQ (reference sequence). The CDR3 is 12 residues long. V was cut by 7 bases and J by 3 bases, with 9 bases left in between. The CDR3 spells CASTPTDTEAFF. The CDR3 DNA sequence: TGTGCCAGCACCCCCACGGACACTGAAGCTTTCTTT.

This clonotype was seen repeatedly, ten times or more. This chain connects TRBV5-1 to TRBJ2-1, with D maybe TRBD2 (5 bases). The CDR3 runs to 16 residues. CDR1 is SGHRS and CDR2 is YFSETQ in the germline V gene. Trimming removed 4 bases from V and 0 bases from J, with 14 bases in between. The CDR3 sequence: CASSQRRGSSYNEQFF. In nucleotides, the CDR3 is TGCGCCAGCAGCCAGAGACGAGGGAGCTCCTACAATGAGCAGTTCTTC.

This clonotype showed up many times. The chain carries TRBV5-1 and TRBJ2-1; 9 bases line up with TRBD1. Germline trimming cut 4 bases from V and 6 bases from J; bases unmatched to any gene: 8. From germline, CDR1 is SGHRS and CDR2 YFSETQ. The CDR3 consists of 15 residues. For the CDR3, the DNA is TGCGCCAGCAGCCAACCGGGACAGGGAGTCAATGAGCAGTTCTTC. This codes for CASSQPGQGVNEQFF.

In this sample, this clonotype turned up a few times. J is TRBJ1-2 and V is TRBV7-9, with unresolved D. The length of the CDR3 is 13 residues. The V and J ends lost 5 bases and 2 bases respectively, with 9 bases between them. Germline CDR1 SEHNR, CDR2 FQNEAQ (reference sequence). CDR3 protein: CASSPGINYGYTF. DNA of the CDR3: TGTGCCAGCAGCCCGGGGATAAACTATGGCTACACCTTC.

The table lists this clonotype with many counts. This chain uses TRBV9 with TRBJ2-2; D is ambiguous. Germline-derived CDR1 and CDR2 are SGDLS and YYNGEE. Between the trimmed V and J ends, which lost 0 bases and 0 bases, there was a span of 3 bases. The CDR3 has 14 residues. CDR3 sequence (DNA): TGTGCCAGCAGCGTAGGCACGAACACCGGGGAGCTGTTTTTT. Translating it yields CASSVGTNTGELFF.

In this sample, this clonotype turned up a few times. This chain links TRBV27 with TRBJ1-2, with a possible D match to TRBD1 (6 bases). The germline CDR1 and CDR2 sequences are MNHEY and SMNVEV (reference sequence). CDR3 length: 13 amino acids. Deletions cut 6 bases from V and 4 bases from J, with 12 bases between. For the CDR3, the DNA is TGTGCCAGCAGCCGGGGACACTCCTATGGCTACACCTTC. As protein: CASSRGHSYGYTF.

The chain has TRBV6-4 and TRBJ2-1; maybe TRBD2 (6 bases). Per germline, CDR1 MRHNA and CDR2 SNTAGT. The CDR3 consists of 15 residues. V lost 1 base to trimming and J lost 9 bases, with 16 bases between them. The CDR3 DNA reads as TGTGCCAGCAGTGACTTATCCGCGGGGAATTCTGAGCAGTTCTTC. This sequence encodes CASSDLSAGNSEQFF.

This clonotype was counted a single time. This CDR3 reads CASSPQNTEAFF. DNA for the CDR3: TGTGCCAGCAGCCCCCAGAACACTGAAGCTTTCTTT. The chain uses TRBV11-2 and TRBJ1-1; no reliable D call. The CDR3 extends over 12 amino acids. The V end lost 5 bases, the J end lost 1 base, and 5 bases lay between the germline ends. CDR1 is SGHAT, CDR2 FQNNGV, per germline.

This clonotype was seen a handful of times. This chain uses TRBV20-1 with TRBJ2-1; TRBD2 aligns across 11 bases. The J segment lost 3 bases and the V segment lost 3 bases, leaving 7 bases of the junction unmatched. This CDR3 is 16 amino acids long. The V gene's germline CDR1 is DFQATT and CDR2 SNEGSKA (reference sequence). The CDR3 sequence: CSASKVAGGLYNEQFF. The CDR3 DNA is TGCAGTGCTAGCAAAGTAGCGGGGGGGCTCTACAATGAGCAGTTCTTC.

In DNA form, the CDR3 reads TGTGCCAGCAGCCCACTAAGAGGGGGTAGGGCCTACGAGCAGTACGTC. Translating gives CASSPLRGGRAYEQYV. The chain combines TRBV11-2 with TRBJ2-7; D is possibly TRBD1 (6 bases). The V gene's germline CDR1 is SGHAT and CDR2 FQNNGV. This CDR3 has 16 amino acids. V was pared by 5 bases and J by 2 bases, with 19 bases between.

In nucleotides, the CDR3 is TGTGGAGCCGGGGCCAACGTCCTGACTTTC. It encodes CGAGANVLTF. The chain is built from TRBV19 and TRBJ2-6; D gene uncertain. Germline V CDR1 and CDR2: LNHDA, SQIVND (reference sequence). This CDR3 has 10 amino acids.

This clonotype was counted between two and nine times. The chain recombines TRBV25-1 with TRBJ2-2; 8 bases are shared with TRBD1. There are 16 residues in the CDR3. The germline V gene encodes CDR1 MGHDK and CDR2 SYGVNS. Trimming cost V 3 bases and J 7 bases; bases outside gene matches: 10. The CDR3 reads CASSDSRTGKHGELFF. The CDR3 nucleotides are TGTGCCAGCAGTGACTCAAGGACAGGGAAGCACGGGGAGCTGTTTTTT.

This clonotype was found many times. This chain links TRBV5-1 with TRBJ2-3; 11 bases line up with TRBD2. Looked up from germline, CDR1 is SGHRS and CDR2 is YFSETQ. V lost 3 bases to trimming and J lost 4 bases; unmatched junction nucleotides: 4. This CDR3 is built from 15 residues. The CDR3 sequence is CASSSSSGGPDTQYF. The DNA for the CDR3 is TGCGCCAGCAGCTCATCTAGCGGGGGGCCAGATACGCAGTATTTT.

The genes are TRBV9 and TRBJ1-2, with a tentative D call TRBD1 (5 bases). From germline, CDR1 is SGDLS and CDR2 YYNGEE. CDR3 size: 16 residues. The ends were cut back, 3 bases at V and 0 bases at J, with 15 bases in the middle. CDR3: CASSAVDSEANYGYTF. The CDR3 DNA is TGTGCCAGCAGCGCAGTAGACAGCGAAGCTAACTATGGCTACACCTTC.

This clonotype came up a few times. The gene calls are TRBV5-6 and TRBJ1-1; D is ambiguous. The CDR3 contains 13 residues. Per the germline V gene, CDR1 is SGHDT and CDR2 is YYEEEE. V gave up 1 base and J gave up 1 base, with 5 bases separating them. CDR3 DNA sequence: TGTGCCAGCAGCTTGCGACCGAACACTGAAGCTTTCTTT. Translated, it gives CASSLRPNTEAFF.

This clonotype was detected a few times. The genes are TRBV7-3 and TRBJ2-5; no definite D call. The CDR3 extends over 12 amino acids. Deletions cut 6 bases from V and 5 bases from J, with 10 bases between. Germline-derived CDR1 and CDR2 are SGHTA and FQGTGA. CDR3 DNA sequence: TGTGCCAGCAGGTCGGGCTCGGAGACCCAGTACTTC. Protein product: CASRSGSETQYF.